This TCR beta chain was identified during a study of blood T cell repertoires in COVID-19. Study-wide background: Specimens from acute and convalescent COVID-19 originated in the United States, Italy and Spain. From T cells, B-cell-depleted T cells, or PBMCs came the material, which was cDNA or gDNA.

The CDR3 sequence is 15 residues long. Per the germline V gene, CDR1 is SGHTA and CDR2 is FQGNSA. V was pared by 6 bases and J by 3 bases, with 15 bases between. In the source study's methods: Cell counts per sample came from amplifying reference gene primers. Assay: immunoSEQ multiplex PCR; the TCRdb copy retains only in-frame clones and omits some. V and J calls and clone size are given by that table; D and trimming were obtained from the DNA. The sample shows around 330,000 clones, approximately 87% of them seen only once. This clonotype was obtained from a woman aged 45-60 years with active or convalescent COVID-19. The chain employs TRBV7-2 and TRBJ1-5; D perhaps matches TRBD1 (5 bases). The sample comprised peripheral blood. DNA of the CDR3: TGTGCCAGCAGTCCGGGAGGGACGGACAATCAGCCCCAGCATTTT. Its protein is CASSPGGTDNQPQHF.